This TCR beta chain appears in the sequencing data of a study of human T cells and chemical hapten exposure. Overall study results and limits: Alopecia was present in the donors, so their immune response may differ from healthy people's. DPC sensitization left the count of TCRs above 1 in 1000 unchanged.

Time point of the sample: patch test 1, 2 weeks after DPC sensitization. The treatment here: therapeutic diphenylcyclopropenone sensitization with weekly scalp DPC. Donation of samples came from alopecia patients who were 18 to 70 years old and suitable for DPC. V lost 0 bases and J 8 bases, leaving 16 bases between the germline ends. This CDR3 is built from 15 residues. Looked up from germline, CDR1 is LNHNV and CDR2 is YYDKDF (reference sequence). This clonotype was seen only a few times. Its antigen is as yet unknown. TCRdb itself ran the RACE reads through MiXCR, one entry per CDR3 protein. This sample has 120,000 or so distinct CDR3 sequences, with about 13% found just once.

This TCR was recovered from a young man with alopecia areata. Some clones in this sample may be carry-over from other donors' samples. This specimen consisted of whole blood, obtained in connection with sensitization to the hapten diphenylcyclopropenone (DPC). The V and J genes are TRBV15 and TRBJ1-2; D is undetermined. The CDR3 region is CATSRDLGPLAGYTF. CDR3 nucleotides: TGTGCCACCAGCAGAGACTTAGGACCCCTCGCGGGCTACACCTTC.